A selection of T cell receptor beta chains follows, all from one sample in a study of human T cells and chemical hapten exposure. One entry per CDR3 protein results from TCRdb running MiXCR on the RACE reads. The table lists over 85,000 distinct CDR3 sequences, around 9% of them singletons, with around 3% in the top ten. The sequenced material came from whole blood. These receptors came from a female donor in good health. Some clones in this sample may be carry-over from other donors' samples. The CDR3 runs from the conserved cysteine through the conserved F or W. The order of the fields is D gene, clone size, CDR3 length, J gene, V gene, CDR3 DNA, CDR3 protein. D genes are given only for firm matches. The size field is filled for only some rows; it gives once, few, many or a size class.

>-|-|16|TRBJ1-6|TRBV7-2
TGTGCCAGCAGCTTAAAGTCGACAAGTTATAATTCACCCCTCCACTTT
CASSLKSTSYNSPLHF
>-|-|13|TRBJ2-2|TRBV5-1
TGCGCCAGCAGCTTTTGGGAGACCGGGGAGCTGTTTTTT
CASSFWETGELFF
>-|-|12|TRBJ1-2|TRBV29-1
TGCAGCACCGGACAGTCGGGTGGTGGCTACACCTTC
CSTGQSGGGYTF
>-|few|12|TRBJ1-5|TRBV6-2/TRBV6-3
TGTGCCAGCAGTTACGGGGGTCAGCCCCAGCATTTT
CASSYGGQPQHF
>-|many|13|TRBJ2-3|TRBV7-8
TGTGCCAGCAGCTCGAAGATCACAGATACGCAGTATTTT
CASSSKITDTQYF
>-|few|15|TRBJ1-4|TRBV5-6
TGTGCCAGCAGCTTGGTCCAGGGCGACGTTGAAAAACTGTTTTTT
CASSLVQGDVEKLFF
>-|medium-sized|15|TRBJ1-5|TRBV6-2/TRBV6-3
TGTGCCAGCAGGCCTAGACAGGACCACAATCAGCCCCAGCATTTT
CASRPRQDHNQPQHF
>-|-|15|TRBJ2-2|TRBV5-1
TGCGCCAGCAGCTTGGGGACGGGGAACACCGGGGAGCTGTTTTTT
CASSLGTGNTGELFF
>TRBD1|few|14|TRBJ2-1|TRBV29-1
TGCAGCACCCGGGACAGGGGTTCCTACAATGAGCAGTTCTTC
CSTRDRGSYNEQFF
>TRBD1|-|16|TRBJ1-4|TRBV15
TGTGCCACCAGCAGAGGACCCAGGGGGCGCCTCGAAAAACTGTTTTTT
CATSRGPRGRLEKLFF
>-|-|16|TRBJ1-1|TRBV28
TGTGCAACGCGGAGACAGACCCCTCCGATGGACACTGAAGCTTTCTTT
CATRRQTPPMDTEAFF
>-|few|16|TRBJ1-5|TRBV20-1
TGCAGTGCTAGAGATCGGCGGAGGGGCGGCAATCAGCCCCAGCATTTT
CSARDRRRGGNQPQHF
>-|many|14|TRBJ2-7|TRBV5-1
TGCGCCAGCCGCGTCGGGGGTAATAGGGACGAGCAGTACTTC
CASRVGGNRDEQYF
>TRBD2|few|14|TRBJ2-3|TRBV2
TGTGCCAGCAGGGCTAGCGGGAGGGCAGATACGCAGTATTTT
CASRASGRADTQYF
>TRBD1|many|12|TRBJ2-7|TRBV12-3/TRBV12-4
TGTGCCAGCAGTCCCGACAGGGACGAGCAGTACTTC
CASSPDRDEQYF
>-|many|13|TRBJ2-6|TRBV12-3/TRBV12-4
TGTGCCAGCAGCCCCGACGTCTCGAACGTCCTGACTTTC
CASSPDVSNVLTF
>TRBD1|few|15|TRBJ1-1|TRBV28
TGTGCCAGCAGGAATATGAGACAGGGAGACACTGAAGCTTTCTTT
CASRNMRQGDTEAFF
>TRBD2|many|16|TRBJ2-3|TRBV20-1
TGCAGTGCTAGATCGGAGCCTAGCGGGAACACAGATACGCAGTATTTT
CSARSEPSGNTDTQYF
>TRBD2|-|14|TRBJ2-3|TRBV15
TGTGCCACCAGGTTAGCGGGAGGGCGAGATACGCAGTATTTT
CATRLAGGRDTQYF
>TRBD1|-|17|TRBJ1-1|TRBV7-9
TGTGCCAGCAGCACAAGTGGGGACAGGGGGGAGGACACTGAAGCTTTCTTT
CASSTSGDRGEDTEAFF
>-|few|14|TRBJ2-1|TRBV6-5
TGTGCCAGCAGTTACGGGCGGGTTAGCAATGAGCAGTTCTTC
CASSYGRVSNEQFF
>TRBD1|-|14|TRBJ2-5|TRBV28
TGTGCCAGCAGTACTCGGGACAGACAAGAGACCCAGTACTTC
CASSTRDRQETQYF
>TRBD2|many|18|TRBJ2-3|TRBV7-8
TGTGCCAGCAGCTCTCCTCCGTCGGGAGCGGGAGTTGTAGATACGCAGTATTTT
CASSSPPSGAGVVDTQYF
>-|-|15|TRBJ1-5|TRBV6-1
TGTGCCAGCAGTGAAGTGTGGGTTAGCAATCAGCCCCAGCATTTT
CASSEVWVSNQPQHF
>-|many|14|TRBJ2-1|TRBV7-8
TGTGCCAGCAGCTCCGGGACTCGTACCTTCGAGCAGTTCTTC
CASSSGTRTFEQFF